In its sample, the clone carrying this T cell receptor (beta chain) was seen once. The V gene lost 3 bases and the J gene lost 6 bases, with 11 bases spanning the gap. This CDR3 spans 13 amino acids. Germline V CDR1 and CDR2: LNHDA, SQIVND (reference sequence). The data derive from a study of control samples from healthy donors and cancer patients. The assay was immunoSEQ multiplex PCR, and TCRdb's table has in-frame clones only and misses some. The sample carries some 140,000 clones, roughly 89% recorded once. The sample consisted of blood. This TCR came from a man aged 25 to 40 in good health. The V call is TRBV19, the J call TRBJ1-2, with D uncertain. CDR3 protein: CASSIPGWDGYTF. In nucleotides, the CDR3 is TGTGCCAGTAGTATCCCGGGATGGGATGGCTACACCTTC.